One and the same sample provided the 25 T cell receptor beta chains below, sequenced in a study of early stage breast cancer tumors. Assay: immunoSEQ multiplex PCR; the TCRdb copy retains only in-frame clones and omits some. Here the sample spans almost 55,000 clones, over 80% being singletons. Sequencing was carried out using blood. These receptors came from a person aged 70 to 85 with breast cancer.

The V gene is TRBV7-8, the J gene TRBJ1-2; D perhaps matches TRBD1 (6 bases). Germline-derived CDR1 and CDR2 are SGHVS and FQNEAQ. V shed 5 bases and J shed 8 bases, with 15 bases lying between them. This CDR3 is built from 13 residues. The CDR3: CASSPGLTGGYTF. As DNA, the CDR3 is TGTGCCAGCAGCCCGGGCCTTACAGGGGGCTACACCTTC.

This clone was picked up one time. The chain recombines TRBV7-9 with TRBJ2-1, with TRBD2 identical over 13 bases. CDR1 is SEHNR, CDR2 FQNEAQ, per germline (reference sequence). This CDR3 comprises 19 residues. The V segment lost 5 bases and the J segment 9 bases; nucleotides outside the gene matches: 19. The CDR3 DNA reads TGTGCCAGCAGCAGACTTTTAACCGGGACTAGCGGGACTCGGGGTGAGCAGTTCTTC. It codes for CASSRLLTGTSGTRGEQFF.

The chain carries TRBV19 and TRBJ2-7; TRBD2 might be the D (6 bases). V was cut by 0 bases and J by 6 bases, with 15 bases left in between. CDR1 is LNHDA and CDR2 is SQIVND in the germline V gene (reference sequence). The CDR3 has 15 residues. The CDR3 nucleotides read TGTGCCAGTAGTATAGATAGGGGACTCCTCGGCGAGCAGTACTTC. Translating it yields CASSIDRGLLGEQYF.

This clone was observed once. CDR3 residues: CASSRDRGPDTQYF. The DNA for the CDR3 is TGTGCCAGCAGCCGGGACAGGGGGCCAGATACGCAGTATTTT. The chain joins TRBV2 to TRBJ2-3, with TRBD1 identical over 12 bases. The V gene's germline CDR1 is SNHLY and CDR2 FYNNEI. With 6 bases clipped from V and 4 bases from J, the junction kept 2 bases outside the gene matches. The CDR3 is 14 amino acids.

V gene TRBV6-1 combines with J gene TRBJ2-2, with D maybe TRBD1 (6 bases). This CDR3 region has 12 residues. Germline values: CDR1 MNHNS, CDR2 SASEGT. Deletions cut 5 bases from V and 5 bases from J, with 6 bases between. This CDR3 is CASSTGTGELFF. As DNA, the CDR3 is TGTGCCAGCAGTACAGGGACCGGGGAGCTGTTTTTT.

This chain uses TRBV7-8 with TRBJ1-6; a possible D gene is TRBD1 (5 bases). V lost 8 bases to trimming and J lost 3 bases, with 14 bases between them. Germline V gene data show CDR1 as SGHVS and CDR2 as FQNEAQ. This CDR3 contains 15 residues. CDR3 region: CASEAGPGYNSPLHF. CDR3 nucleotide sequence: TGTGCCAGCGAGGCAGGGCCGGGCTATAATTCACCCCTCCACTTT.

The chain uses TRBV27 and TRBJ1-6, with no clear D. CDR3 length: 15 amino acids. Germline CDR1 MNHEY, CDR2 SMNVEV (reference sequence). Trimming cost V 5 bases and J 6 bases, with 14 bases left between them. CDR3 in amino acids: CASSRLPGSNSPLHF. As DNA, the CDR3 is TGTGCCAGCAGTCGTCTACCTGGTAGTAATTCACCCCTCCACTTT.

This chain joins TRBV6-1 and TRBJ1-5, with 8 bases that match TRBD1. J gave up 2 bases and V 1 base, and 10 bases lay outside the gene matches. The germline V gene has CDR1 MNHNS and CDR2 SASEGT. This CDR3 region has 18 residues. The CDR3, as DNA: TGTGCCAGCAGTGAAGTCGGGCCAGGGGGCGCCGGCAATCAGCCCCAGCATTTT. This codes for CASSEVGPGGAGNQPQHF.

The chain couples TRBV5-1 to TRBJ2-3, with 8 bases matching TRBD2. Trimming took 0 bases from V and 1 from J; bases not matched to a gene: 4. Germline lookup yields CDR1 SGHRS and CDR2 YFSETQ. This CDR3 has 16 amino acids. CDR3 in amino acids: CASSLEGAGGTDTQYF. DNA of the CDR3: TGCGCCAGCAGCTTGGAAGGAGCGGGAGGCACAGATACGCAGTATTTT.

This clone was seen only a few times. The rearrangement links TRBV7-6 to TRBJ1-5; D is possibly TRBD1 (6 bases). This CDR3 contains 13 residues. Germline V gives CDR1 SGHVS, CDR2 FNYEAQ. With 5 bases removed from V and 5 bases from J, the gap between germline ends came to 10 bases. Here the CDR3 DNA reads TGTGCCAGCAGCCTACAGGGATATCAGCCCCAGCATTTT. Protein: CASSLQGYQPQHF.

The genes are TRBV6-6 and TRBJ1-1, with D hard to call. Trimming removed 2 bases from V and 0 bases from J, with 10 bases in between. This CDR3 comprises 15 residues. The germline gives CDR1 MNHNY, CDR2 SVGAGI (reference sequence). CDR3 region: CASSYPIQMNTEAFF. The CDR3 DNA reads TGTGCCAGCAGTTACCCCATCCAAATGAACACTGAAGCTTTCTTT.

The chain carries TRBV19 and TRBJ2-7, with 13 positions matching TRBD2. The CDR3 has 17 amino acids. V lost 4 bases to trimming and J lost 2 bases; unmatched junction nucleotides: 8. Germline loops: CDR1 LNHDA, CDR2 SQIVND (reference sequence). Here the CDR3 reads CASSTPPGLAGAYEQYF. The DNA of the CDR3 is TGTGCCAGTAGTACCCCACCCGGACTAGCGGGGGCCTACGAGCAGTACTTC. The full variable domain, its missing parts supplied by reference TRBV19 and TRBJ2-7, is DGGITQSPKYLFRKEGQNVTLSCEQNLNHDAMYWYRQDPGQGLRLIYYSQIVNDFQKGDIAEGYSVSREKKESFPLTVTSAQKNPTAFYLCASSTPPGLAGAYEQYFGPGTRLTVT.

This chain connects TRBV19 to TRBJ2-7; 7 nucleotides align to TRBD1. Germline CDR1 reads LNHDA; CDR2 reads SQIVND (reference sequence). This CDR3 is 14 amino acids long. Trimming took 5 bases from V and 6 from J; bases not matched to a gene: 10. CDR3 sequence: CASSSTTGFGEQYF. The CDR3 DNA sequence: TGTGCCAGTAGTTCGACGACAGGGTTTGGCGAGCAGTACTTC.

This clone has only a few counts. The V and J genes are TRBV9 and TRBJ1-1, with a possible D match to TRBD1 (6 bases). CDR1 is SGDLS, CDR2 YYNGEE, per germline. The CDR3 consists of 15 residues. The V end lost 0 bases, the J end lost 0 bases, and 9 bases lay between the germline ends. CDR3: CASSVDRDMNTEAFF. Written as DNA, the CDR3 is TGTGCCAGCAGCGTAGATCGGGACATGAACACTGAAGCTTTCTTT.

This chain uses TRBV11-2 with TRBJ1-1; perhaps TRBD1 as D (5 bases). V was cut by 5 bases and J by 0 bases, with 19 bases left in between. This CDR3 contains 17 residues. Germline V CDR1 and CDR2: SGHAT, FQNNGV. CDR3: CASSVSPRTPMNTEAFF. DNA of the CDR3: TGTGCCAGCAGCGTATCACCGAGGACACCTATGAACACTGAAGCTTTCTTT.

This sequence joins TRBV10-1 and TRBJ2-2; the D is unclear. Trimming left V 0 bases short and J 3 bases short, with 5 bases between. Germline assignment: CDR1 WNHNN and CDR2 SYGVQD (reference sequence). CDR3 length equals 14 residues. CDR3 sequence reads: CASSESGDTGELFF. The CDR3 DNA follows: TGCGCCAGCAGTGAGTCTGGAGACACCGGGGAGCTGTTTTTT.

The chain employs TRBV6-4 and TRBJ1-1; D is undetermined. This CDR3 region has 13 residues. Trimming left V 5 bases short and J 1 base short, with 8 bases between. Germline values: CDR1 MRHNA, CDR2 SNTAGT. CDR3 in amino acids: CASSREENTEAFF. The CDR3 DNA is TGTGCCAGCAGTCGAGAGGAGAACACTGAAGCTTTCTTT.

The chain couples TRBV10-1 to TRBJ2-6; the D is unclear. The length of the CDR3 is 13 residues. V was cut by 10 bases and J by 0 bases, with 7 bases left in between. Germline lookup yields CDR1 WNHNN and CDR2 SYGVQD (reference sequence). In DNA, the CDR3 is TGCGCCACCAAAATCTCTGGGGCCAACGTCCTGACTTTC. It is translated as CATKISGANVLTF.

V gene TRBV7-9 combines with J gene TRBJ2-5, with no clear D. The CDR3 extends over 14 amino acids. The germline V gene encodes CDR1 SEHNR and CDR2 FQNEAQ (reference sequence). Trimming pared 1 base from V and 0 bases from J, leaving 6 bases between. CDR3 nucleotide sequence: TGTGCCAGCAGCTTAGACATGTACCAAGAGACCCAGTACTTC. Translated: CASSLDMYQETQYF.

The chain combines TRBV28 with TRBJ2-7; TRBD1 is a possible D gene (7 bases). V was clipped by 1 base and J by 3 bases, with 16 bases between them. This CDR3 region has 16 residues. Germline V lookup: CDR1 MDHEN, CDR2 SYDVKM. The CDR3 DNA reads TGTGCCAGCAGTTTATTATTGACAGGGACTCTCTACGAGCAGTACTTC. As protein: CASSLLLTGTLYEQYF.

The V gene is TRBV6-5, the J gene TRBJ2-5; D might be TRBD2 (5 bases). This CDR3 comprises 13 residues. Germline CDR1 MNHEY, CDR2 SVGAGI. The V and J ends lost 6 bases and 2 bases respectively, with 10 bases between them. CDR3 protein: CASSPDFQETQYF. DNA of the CDR3: TGTGCCAGCAGCCCGGACTTTCAAGAGACCCAGTACTTC.

J is TRBJ2-5 and V is TRBV7-2, with D possibly TRBD2 on 6 matching bases. The V gene's germline CDR1 is SGHTA and CDR2 FQGNSA. The length of the CDR3 is 16 residues. V lost 5 bases and J 4 bases, leaving 20 bases between the germline ends. The CDR3 region has the DNA TGTGCCAGCAGCCGGCTTCGGGGAGCGGGTGGAGAGACCCAGTACTTC. Protein: CASSRLRGAGGETQYF.

The chain recombines TRBV7-3 with TRBJ1-1, with D possibly being TRBD1 (6 bases). Germline loops: CDR1 SGHTA, CDR2 FQGTGA. This CDR3 contains 15 residues. V was clipped by 5 bases and J by 3 bases, with 16 bases between them. CDR3 region: CASSPRGGKDTEAFF. CDR3 in DNA: TGTGCCAGCAGCCCGAGGGGGGGCAAGGACACTGAAGCTTTCTTT.

The chain uses TRBV18 and TRBJ1-1, with D perhaps TRBD1 (6 bases). The CDR3 totals 16 residues. The ends were cut back, 3 bases at V and 0 bases at J, with 14 bases in the middle. From germline, CDR1 is KGHSH and CDR2 LQKENI. The CDR3 DNA reads as TGTGCCAGCTCACCGCTGGACAGTGGCCTGAACACTGAAGCTTTCTTT. Its protein product is CASSPLDSGLNTEAFF.

The chain is built from TRBV29-1 and TRBJ2-2; D possibly corresponds to TRBD1 (6 bases). The CDR3 spans 16 residues. V gave up 6 bases and J gave up 4 bases, with 21 bases separating them. CDR1 is SQVTM, CDR2 ANQGSEA, per germline. The CDR3 region has the DNA TGCAGCGTAACGGACAGAGATCCTCGACGCACCGGGGAGCTGTTTTTT. Residues: CSVTDRDPRRTGELFF.